A selection of T cell receptor beta chains follows, all from one sample in a study of human T cells and chemical hapten exposure. TCRdb re-called the 5' RACE reads with MiXCR, one entry per CDR3 protein. Among about 140,000 distinct CDR3 sequences, around 4.1% were seen once, and the ten largest hold roughly 1.4%. The receptors shown here come from a female donor in good health. The CDR3 runs from the conserved cysteine through the conserved F or W. The D gene is left open where the match is weak. The size field is filled for only some rows; it gives once, few, many or a size class.

. TRBJ1-1 TRBV5-6 many TGTGCCAGCAGCTTGGTGGACACTGAAGCTTTCTTT CASSLVDTEAFF
. TRBJ1-1 TRBV11-3 few TGTGCCAGCAGCCTAGGAGCGGGAGGGGTAAGCACTGAAGCTTTCTTT CASSLGAGGVSTEAFF
. TRBJ1-1 TRBV7-8 many TGTGCCAGCAGCTTAGCGCCTGGAAACAGGGAAAAAAACACTGAAGCTTTCTTT CASSLAPGNREKNTEAFF
. TRBJ1-6 TRBV5-6 many TGTGCCAGCAGCCAACCGGGGTCACCCCTCCACTTT CASSQPGSPLHF
. TRBJ2-3 TRBV28 few TGTGCCAGCAGTTTTCCCCCAAGCCAAATGCCAGATACGCAGTATTTT CASSFPPSQMPDTQYF
. TRBJ1-6 TRBV10-3 many TGTGCCATCAGTTCTACAGGAGGTAATTCACCCCTCCACTTT CAISSTGGNSPLHF
. TRBJ2-5 TRBV6-6 many TGTGCCAGCACGCATCGCGTGGGGCGCCAAGAGACCCAGTACTTC CASTHRVGRQETQYF
TRBD2 TRBJ2-7 TRBV5-5 many TGTGCCAGCAGCTTGGGGGGACTAGCGGGGGACTCCTACGAGCAGTACTTC CASSLGGLAGDSYEQYF
TRBD1 TRBJ2-7 TRBV28 many TGTGCCAGCCGGGCTCGGACAGGGGGTTCCTACGAGCAGTACTTC CASRARTGGSYEQYF
. TRBJ1-1 TRBV24-1 many TGTGCCACCAGCTCACTTTCAGAGAACACTGAAGCTTTCTTT CATSSLSENTEAFF
TRBD1 TRBJ2-7 TRBV29-1 many TGCAGCGTCCTAGAAAGGACGGGACAGGGTTCCTACGAGCAGTACTTC CSVLERTGQGSYEQYF
TRBD1 TRBJ1-2 TRBV12-3/TRBV12-4 many TGTGCCAGCAGCCAAACCACAGGGGGCTATGGCTACACCTTC CASSQTTGGYGYTF
. TRBJ1-2 TRBV6-1 many TGTGCCAGCAGTGAGTCAACGACGGGACGTTGGGGCTACACCTTC CASSESTTGRWGYTF
. TRBJ2-4 TRBV4-2 many TGTGCCAGCAGCCAAGATCAAATCCCCGCCGGACAGTACTTC CASSQDQIPAGQYF
. TRBJ1-4 TRBV20-1 many TGCAGTGCTAGAGGGCAGGGAATCTATGAAAAACTGTTTTTT CSARGQGIYEKLFF
TRBD1 TRBJ2-6 TRBV4-3 many TGCGCCAGCAGCCAAGCCCTGACAGGGGGCTACTCTGGGGCCAACGTCCTGACTTTC CASSQALTGGYSGANVLTF
TRBD1 TRBJ2-2 TRBV27 many TGTGCCAGCAGTTTATCGGACAGGGGAGGGCCCGGGGAGCTGTTTTTT CASSLSDRGGPGELFF
. TRBJ1-1 TRBV7-2 . TGTGCCAGCAGCCCCCGGGGTAGCACTGAAGCTTTCTTT CASSPRGSTEAFF
. TRBJ1-5 TRBV20-1 many TGCAGTGCTCGCTTGGATAGGGGCAATCAGCCCCAGCATTTT CSARLDRGNQPQHF
. TRBJ1-2 TRBV20-1 many TGCAGTGCTAGCCGGTCAGGGCTGGGGTATGGCTACACCTTC CSASRSGLGYGYTF
TRBD1 TRBJ2-1 TRBV6-2/TRBV6-3 many TGTGCCAGCAGTTCAGGACAGGGGTCTTACAATGAGCAGTTCTTC CASSSGQGSYNEQFF
TRBD1 TRBJ2-5 TRBV20-1 many TGCAGTGCTAGGAAGGACAGGGGAGCAACCCAAGAGACCCAGTACTTC CSARKDRGATQETQYF
. TRBJ1-1 TRBV7-2 many TGTGCCAGCAGCACCATGGAGGACAGTGAAGCTTTCTTT CASSTMEDSEAFF
TRBD1 TRBJ2-2 TRBV4-3 many TGCGCCAGCAGCCCCGTTGGAGACAGGGAGTTAGCCGGGGAGCTGTTTTTT CASSPVGDRELAGELFF
. TRBJ2-7 TRBV29-1 many TGCAGCGTTTGGAAGGGATCCCCCTACGAGCAGTACTTC CSVWKGSPYEQYF
. TRBJ2-3 TRBV5-1 many TGCGCCAGCAGCGTCGATAGCACAGATACGCAGTATTTT CASSVDSTDTQYF
. TRBJ2-7 TRBV28 many TGTGCCAGCAGTTTCGGCCTAGCCCACGAGCAGTACTTC CASSFGLAHEQYF
TRBD1 TRBJ1-1 TRBV18 many TGTGCCAGCTCACCTCTAAGTACGGGACAGGGGAGGACTGAAGCTTTCTTT CASSPLSTGQGRTEAFF
TRBD2 TRBJ2-2 TRBV28 many TGTGCCAGCAGCACACTAGCGACCGGGGAGCTGTTTTTT CASSTLATGELFF
. TRBJ2-7 TRBV7-9 . TGTGCCAGCAGCTCCCGGGCTTGGGAGCAGTACTTC CASSSRAWEQYF
. TRBJ1-1 TRBV29-1 many TGCAGCGTTGTTGCCCAGGGGCGGAAGGCTGAAGCTTTCTTT CSVVAQGRKAEAFF